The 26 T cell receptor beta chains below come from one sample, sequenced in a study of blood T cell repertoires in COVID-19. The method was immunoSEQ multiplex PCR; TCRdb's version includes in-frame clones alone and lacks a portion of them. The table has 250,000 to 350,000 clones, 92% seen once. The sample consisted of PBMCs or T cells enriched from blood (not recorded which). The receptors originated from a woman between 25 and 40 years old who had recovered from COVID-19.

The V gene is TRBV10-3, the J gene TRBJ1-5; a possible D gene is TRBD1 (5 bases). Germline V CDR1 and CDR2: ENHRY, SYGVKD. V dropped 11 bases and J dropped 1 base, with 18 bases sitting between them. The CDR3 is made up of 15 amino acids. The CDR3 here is CAPSRGGESNQPQHF. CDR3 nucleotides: TGTGCCCCATCCCGGGGAGGGGAGAGCAATCAGCCCCAGCATTTT.

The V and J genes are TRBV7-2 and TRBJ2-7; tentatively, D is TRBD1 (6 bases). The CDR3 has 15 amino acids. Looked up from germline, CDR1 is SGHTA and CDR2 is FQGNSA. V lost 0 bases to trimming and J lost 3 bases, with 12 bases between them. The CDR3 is CASSLAWTDNYEQYF. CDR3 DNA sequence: TGTGCCAGCAGCTTAGCATGGACAGACAACTACGAGCAGTACTTC.

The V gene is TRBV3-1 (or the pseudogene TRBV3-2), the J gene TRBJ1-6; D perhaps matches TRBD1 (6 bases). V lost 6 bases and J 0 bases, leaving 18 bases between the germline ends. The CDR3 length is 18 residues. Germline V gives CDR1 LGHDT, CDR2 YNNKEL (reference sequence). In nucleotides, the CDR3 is TGTGCCAGCAGTCAGACCACAGGGCCGAGCTCCTATAATTCACCCCTCCACTTT. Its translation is CASSQTTGPSSYNSPLHF.

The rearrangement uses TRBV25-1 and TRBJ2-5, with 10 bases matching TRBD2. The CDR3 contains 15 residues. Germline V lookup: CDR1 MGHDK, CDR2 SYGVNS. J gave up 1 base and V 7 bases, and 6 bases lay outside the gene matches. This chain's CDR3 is CASTERLAGQETQYF. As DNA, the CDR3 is TGTGCCAGCACAGAACGACTAGCGGGCCAAGAGACCCAGTACTTC.

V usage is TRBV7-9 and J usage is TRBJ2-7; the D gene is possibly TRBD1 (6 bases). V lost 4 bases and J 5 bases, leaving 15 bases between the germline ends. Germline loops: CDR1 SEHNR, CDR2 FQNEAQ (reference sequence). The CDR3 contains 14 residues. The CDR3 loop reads CASSSTGFAHEQYF. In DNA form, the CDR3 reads TGTGCCAGCAGCTCTACAGGGTTCGCCCACGAGCAGTACTTC.

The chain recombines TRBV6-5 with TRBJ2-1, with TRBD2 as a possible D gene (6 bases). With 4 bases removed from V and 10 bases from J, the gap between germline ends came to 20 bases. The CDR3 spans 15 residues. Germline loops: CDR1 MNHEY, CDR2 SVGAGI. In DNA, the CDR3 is TGTGCCAGCAGTTTTAACCGGGACTTTTCTGGCGAGCAGTTCTTC. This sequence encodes CASSFNRDFSGEQFF.

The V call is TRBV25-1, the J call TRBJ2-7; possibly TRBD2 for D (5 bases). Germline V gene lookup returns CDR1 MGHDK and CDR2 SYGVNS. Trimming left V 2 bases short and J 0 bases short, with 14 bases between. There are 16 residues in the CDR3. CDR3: CASSEKWGESSYEQYF. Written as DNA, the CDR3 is TGTGCCAGCAGTGAAAAATGGGGAGAGTCCTCCTACGAGCAGTACTTC.

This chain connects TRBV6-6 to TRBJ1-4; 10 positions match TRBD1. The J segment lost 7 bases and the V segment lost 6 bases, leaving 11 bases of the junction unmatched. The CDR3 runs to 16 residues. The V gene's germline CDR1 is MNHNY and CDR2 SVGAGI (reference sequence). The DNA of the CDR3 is TGTGCCAGCAGCCAAACGACAGGGGGCGGGGGTGAAAAACTGTTTTTT. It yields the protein CASSQTTGGGGEKLFF.

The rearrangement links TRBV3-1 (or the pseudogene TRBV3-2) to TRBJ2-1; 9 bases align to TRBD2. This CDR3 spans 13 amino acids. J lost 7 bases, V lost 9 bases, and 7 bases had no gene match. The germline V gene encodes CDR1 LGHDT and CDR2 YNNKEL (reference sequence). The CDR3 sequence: CASGSGGSNEQFF. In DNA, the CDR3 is TGTGCCAGTGGTAGCGGGGGTTCAAATGAGCAGTTCTTC.

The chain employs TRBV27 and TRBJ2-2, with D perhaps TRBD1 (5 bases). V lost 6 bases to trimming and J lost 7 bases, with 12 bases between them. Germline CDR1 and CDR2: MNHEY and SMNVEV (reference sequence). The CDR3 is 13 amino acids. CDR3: CASRYLGVGELFF. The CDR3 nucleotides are TGTGCCAGCAGATATCTAGGGGTCGGGGAGCTGTTTTTT.

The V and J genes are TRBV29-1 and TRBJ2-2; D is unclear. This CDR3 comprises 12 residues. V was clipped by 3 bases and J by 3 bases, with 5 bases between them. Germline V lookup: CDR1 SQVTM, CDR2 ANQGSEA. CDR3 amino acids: CSVDSYTGELFF. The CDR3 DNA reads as TGCAGCGTTGACTCCTACACCGGGGAGCTGTTTTTT.

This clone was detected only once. CDR3 in DNA: TGCGCCAGCAGCTGGAATACGGGTGACGCTGAAGCTTTCTTT. It is translated as CASSWNTGDAEAFF. The chain employs TRBV5-1 and TRBJ1-1; D gene ambiguous. The V gene's germline CDR1 is SGHRS and CDR2 YFSETQ. The length of the CDR3 is 14 residues. V lost 3 bases to trimming and J lost 6 bases, with 15 bases between them.

The CDR3 bases are TGTGCCAGCGGGACAGGGGGTTTTTATGGCTACACCTTC. As protein: CASGTGGFYGYTF. This sequence joins TRBV2 and TRBJ1-2; TRBD1 aligns across 11 bases. This CDR3 is built from 13 residues. CDR1 is SNHLY, CDR2 FYNNEI, per germline. Germline trimming cut 8 bases from V and 5 bases from J; bases unmatched to any gene: 4.

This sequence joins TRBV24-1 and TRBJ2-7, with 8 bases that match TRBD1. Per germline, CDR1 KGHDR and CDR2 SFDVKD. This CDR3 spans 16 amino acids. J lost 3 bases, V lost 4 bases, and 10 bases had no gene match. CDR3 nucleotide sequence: TGTGCCACCAGTGACCCTGGGACAGGACGAAACTACGAGCAGTACTTC. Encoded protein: CATSDPGTGRNYEQYF.

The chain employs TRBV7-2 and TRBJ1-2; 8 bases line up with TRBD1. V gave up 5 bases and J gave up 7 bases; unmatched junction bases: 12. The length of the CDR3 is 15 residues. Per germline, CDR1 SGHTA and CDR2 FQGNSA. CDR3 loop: CASSQTYSGGGGYTF. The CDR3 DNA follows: TGTGCCAGCAGCCAAACGTATTCAGGGGGCGGTGGCTACACCTTC.

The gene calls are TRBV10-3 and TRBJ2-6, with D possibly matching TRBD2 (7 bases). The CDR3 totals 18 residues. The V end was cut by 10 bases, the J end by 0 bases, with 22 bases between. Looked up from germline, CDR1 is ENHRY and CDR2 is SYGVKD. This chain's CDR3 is CATRKLGGVSSGANVLTF. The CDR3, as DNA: TGTGCCACCAGAAAACTAGGGGGGGTTTCCTCTGGGGCCAACGTCCTGACTTTC.

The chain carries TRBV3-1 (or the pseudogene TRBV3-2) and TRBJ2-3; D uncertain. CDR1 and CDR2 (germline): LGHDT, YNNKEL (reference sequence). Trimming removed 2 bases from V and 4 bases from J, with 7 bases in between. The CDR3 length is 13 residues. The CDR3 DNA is TGTGCCAGCAGCCAATTACGGGCAGATACGCAGTATTTT. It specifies CASSQLRADTQYF.

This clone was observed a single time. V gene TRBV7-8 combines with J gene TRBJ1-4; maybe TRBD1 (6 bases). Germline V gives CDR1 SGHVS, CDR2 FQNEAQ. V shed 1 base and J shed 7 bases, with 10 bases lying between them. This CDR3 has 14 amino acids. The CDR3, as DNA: TGTGCCAGCAGCTTAGGCAGGGGCGGTGAAAAACTGTTTTTT. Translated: CASSLGRGGEKLFF.

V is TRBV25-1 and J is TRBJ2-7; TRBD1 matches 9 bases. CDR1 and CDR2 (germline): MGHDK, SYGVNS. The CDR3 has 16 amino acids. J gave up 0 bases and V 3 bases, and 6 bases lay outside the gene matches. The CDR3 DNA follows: TGTGCCAGCAGTGAGACCGGGACAGGGAGCTCCTACGAGCAGTACTTC. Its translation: CASSETGTGSSYEQYF.

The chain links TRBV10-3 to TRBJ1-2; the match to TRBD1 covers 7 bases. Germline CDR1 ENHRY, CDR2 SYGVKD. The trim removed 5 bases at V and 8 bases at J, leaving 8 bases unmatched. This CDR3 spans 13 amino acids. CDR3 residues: CAISRQGLDGYTF. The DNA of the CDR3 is TGTGCCATCAGTCGACAGGGACTGGACGGCTACACCTTC.

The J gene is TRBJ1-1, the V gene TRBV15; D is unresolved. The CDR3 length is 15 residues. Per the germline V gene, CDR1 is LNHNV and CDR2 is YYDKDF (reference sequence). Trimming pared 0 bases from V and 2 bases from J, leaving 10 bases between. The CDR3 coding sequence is TGTGCCACCAGCAGAGAGGTCAGAGGTAACACTGAAGCTTTCTTT. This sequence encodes CATSREVRGNTEAFF.

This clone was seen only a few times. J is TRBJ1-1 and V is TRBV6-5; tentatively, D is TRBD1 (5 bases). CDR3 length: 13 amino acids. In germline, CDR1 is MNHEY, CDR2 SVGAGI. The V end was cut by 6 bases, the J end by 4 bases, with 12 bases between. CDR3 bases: TGTGCCAGCAGGTCAGGGTATGGCACTGAAGCTTTCTTT. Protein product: CASRSGYGTEAFF.

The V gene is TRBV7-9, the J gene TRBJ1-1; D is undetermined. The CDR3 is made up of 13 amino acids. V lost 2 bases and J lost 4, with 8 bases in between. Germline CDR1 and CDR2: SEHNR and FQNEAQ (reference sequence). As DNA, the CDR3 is TGTGCCAGCAGCTTACACAGCGGCACTGAAGCTTTCTTT. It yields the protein CASSLHSGTEAFF.

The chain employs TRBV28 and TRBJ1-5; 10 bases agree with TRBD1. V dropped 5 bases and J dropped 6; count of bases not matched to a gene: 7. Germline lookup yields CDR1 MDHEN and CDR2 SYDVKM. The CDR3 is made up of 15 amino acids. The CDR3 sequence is CASSPAGTGVQPQHF. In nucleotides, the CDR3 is TGTGCCAGCAGTCCTGCCGGGACAGGGGTTCAGCCCCAGCATTTT.

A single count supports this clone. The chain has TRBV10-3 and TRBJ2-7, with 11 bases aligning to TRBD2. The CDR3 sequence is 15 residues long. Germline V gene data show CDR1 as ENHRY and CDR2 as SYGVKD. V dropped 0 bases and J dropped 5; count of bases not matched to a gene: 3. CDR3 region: CAISESTSGRNEQYF. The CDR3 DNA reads TGTGCCATCAGTGAGTCAACTAGCGGGAGAAACGAGCAGTACTTC.

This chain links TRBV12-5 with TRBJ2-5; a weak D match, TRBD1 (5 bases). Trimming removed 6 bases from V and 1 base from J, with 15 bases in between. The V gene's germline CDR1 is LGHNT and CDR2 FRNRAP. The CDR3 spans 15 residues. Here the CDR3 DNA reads TGTGCTAGTGGACCCGACAGATTTTCCCAAGAGACCCAGTACTTC. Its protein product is CASGPDRFSQETQYF.